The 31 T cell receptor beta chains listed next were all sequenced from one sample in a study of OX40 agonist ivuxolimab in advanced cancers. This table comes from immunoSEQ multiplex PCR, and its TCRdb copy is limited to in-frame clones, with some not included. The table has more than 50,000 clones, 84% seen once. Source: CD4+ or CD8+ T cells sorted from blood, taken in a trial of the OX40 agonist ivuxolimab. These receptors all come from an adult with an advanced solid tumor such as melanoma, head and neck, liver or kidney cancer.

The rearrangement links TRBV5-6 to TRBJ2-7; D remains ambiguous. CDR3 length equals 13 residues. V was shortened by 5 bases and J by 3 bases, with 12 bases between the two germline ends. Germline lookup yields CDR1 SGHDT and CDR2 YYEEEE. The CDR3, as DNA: TGTGCCAGCAGTCCGACTGGTATCTACGAGCAGTACTTC. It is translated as CASSPTGIYEQYF.

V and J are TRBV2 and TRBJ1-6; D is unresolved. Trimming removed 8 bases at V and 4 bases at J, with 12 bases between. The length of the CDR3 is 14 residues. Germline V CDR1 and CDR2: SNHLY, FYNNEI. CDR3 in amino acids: CASGESDYNSPLHF. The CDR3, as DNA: TGTGCCAGCGGGGAGTCAGATTATAATTCACCCCTCCACTTT.

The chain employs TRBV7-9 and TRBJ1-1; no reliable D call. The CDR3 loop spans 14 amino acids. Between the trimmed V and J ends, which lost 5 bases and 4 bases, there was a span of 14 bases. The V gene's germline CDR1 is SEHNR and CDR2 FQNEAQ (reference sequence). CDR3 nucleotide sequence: TGTGCCAGCAGCGTTCTGGGGAAGGGCACTGAAGCTTTCTTT. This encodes CASSVLGKGTEAFF. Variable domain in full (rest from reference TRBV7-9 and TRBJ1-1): DTGVSQNPRHKITKRGQNVTFRCDPISEHNRLYWYRQTLGQGPEFLTYFQNEAQLEKSRLLSDRFSAERPKGSFSTLEIQRTEQGDSAMYLCASSVLGKGTEAFFGQGTRLTVV.

CDR3 nucleotides: TGTGCCAGCAGCCCCGACAGGGGTACCTACAATGAGCAGTTCTTC. Residues: CASSPDRGTYNEQFF. V and J are TRBV6-5 and TRBJ2-1; 8 bases are a match to TRBD1. The ends lost 6 bases at V and 2 bases at J; junction bases unmatched: 6. This CDR3 is 15 amino acids long. CDR1 is MNHEY, CDR2 SVGAGI, per germline.

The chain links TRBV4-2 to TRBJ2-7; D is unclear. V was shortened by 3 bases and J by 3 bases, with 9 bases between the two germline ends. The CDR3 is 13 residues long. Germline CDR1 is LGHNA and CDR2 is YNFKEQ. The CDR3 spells CASSQRHRYEQYF. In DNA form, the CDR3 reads TGTGCCAGCAGCCAGAGACACCGCTACGAGCAGTACTTC.

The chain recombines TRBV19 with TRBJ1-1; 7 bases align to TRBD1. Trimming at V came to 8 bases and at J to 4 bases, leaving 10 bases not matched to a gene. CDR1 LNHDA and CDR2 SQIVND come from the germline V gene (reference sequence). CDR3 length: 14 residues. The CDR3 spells CASARGGGITEAFF. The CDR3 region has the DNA TGTGCCAGTGCCCGGGGAGGGGGCATCACTGAAGCTTTCTTT.

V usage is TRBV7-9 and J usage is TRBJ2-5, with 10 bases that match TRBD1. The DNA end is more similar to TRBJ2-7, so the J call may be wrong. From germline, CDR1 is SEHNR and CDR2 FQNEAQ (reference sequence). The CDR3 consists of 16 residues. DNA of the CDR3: TGTGCCAGCAGCTGGTCCGGGACAGGGGTTTCCTACGAGCAGTACTTC. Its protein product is CASSWSGTGVSYEQYF.

The CDR3 DNA sequence: TGTGCCAGCAGCTTGGAACCCTCGAACACCGGGGAGCTGTTTTTT. It codes for CASSLEPSNTGELFF. The rearrangement links TRBV5-4 to TRBJ2-2; no definite D call. V lost 0 bases and J 0 bases, leaving 6 bases between the germline ends. The CDR3 is made up of 15 amino acids. Germline CDR1 is SGHNT and CDR2 is YYREEE (reference sequence).

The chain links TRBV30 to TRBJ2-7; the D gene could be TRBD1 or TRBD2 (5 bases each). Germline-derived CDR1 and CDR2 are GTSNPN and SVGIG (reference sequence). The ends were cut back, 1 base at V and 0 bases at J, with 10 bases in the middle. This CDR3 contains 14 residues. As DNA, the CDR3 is TGTGCCTGGAGTGAATGGGGGATCTCCTACGAGCAGTACTTC. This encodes CAWSEWGISYEQYF.

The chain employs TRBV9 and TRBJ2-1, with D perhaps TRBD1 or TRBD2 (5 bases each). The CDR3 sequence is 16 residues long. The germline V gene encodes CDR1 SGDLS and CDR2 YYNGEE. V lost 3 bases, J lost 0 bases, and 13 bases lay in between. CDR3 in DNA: TGTGCCAGCAGCGGAAGGGGTCGGGACTCCTACAATGAGCAGTTCTTC. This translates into CASSGRGRDSYNEQFF.

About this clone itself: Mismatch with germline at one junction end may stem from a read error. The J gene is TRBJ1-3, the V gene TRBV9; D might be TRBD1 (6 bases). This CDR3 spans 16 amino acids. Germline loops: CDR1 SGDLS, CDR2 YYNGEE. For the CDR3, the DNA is TGTGTCAGCAGCCCCCGGGGGGCCAGCTCTGGAAACACCATATATTTT. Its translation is CVSSPRGASSGNTIYF.

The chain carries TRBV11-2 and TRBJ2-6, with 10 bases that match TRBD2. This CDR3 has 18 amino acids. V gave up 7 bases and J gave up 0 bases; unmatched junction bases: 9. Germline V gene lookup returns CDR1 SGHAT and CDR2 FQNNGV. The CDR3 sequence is CASTLRTSGYSGANVLTF. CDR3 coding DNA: TGTGCCAGCACCCTCCGGACTAGCGGTTACTCTGGGGCCAACGTCCTGACTTTC.

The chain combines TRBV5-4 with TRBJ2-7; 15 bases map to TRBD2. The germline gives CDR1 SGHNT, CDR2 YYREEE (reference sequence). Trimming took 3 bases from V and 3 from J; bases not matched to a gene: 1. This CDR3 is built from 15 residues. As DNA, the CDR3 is TGTGCCAGCAGCTCGGGACTAGCGGGAGGCTACGAGCAGTACTTC. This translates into CASSSGLAGGYEQYF.

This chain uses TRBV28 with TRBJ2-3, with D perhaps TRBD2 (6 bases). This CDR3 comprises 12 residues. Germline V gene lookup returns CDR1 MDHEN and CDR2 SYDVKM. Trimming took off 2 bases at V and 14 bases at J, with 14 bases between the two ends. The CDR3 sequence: CASSLSREWWYF. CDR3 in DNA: TGTGCCAGCAGTTTAAGTCGGGAGTGGTGGTATTTT.

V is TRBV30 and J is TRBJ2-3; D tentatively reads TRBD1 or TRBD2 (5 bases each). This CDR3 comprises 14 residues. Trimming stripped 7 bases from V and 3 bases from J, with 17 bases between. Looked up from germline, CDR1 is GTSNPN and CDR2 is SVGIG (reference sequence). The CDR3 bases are TGTGCCTCGGACACCCTAGCACCAACAGATACGCAGTATTTT. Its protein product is CASDTLAPTDTQYF.

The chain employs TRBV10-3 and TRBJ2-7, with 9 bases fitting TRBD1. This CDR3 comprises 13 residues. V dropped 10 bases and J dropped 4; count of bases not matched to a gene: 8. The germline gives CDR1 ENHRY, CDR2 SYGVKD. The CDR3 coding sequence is TGTGCCACCTGGACAGGGGAAAGGTACGAGCAGTACTTC. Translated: CATWTGERYEQYF.

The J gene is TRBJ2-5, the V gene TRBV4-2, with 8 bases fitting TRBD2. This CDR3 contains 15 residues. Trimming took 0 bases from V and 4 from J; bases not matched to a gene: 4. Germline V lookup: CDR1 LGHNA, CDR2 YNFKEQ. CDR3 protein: CASSQDRGLVETQYF. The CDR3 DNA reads TGTGCCAGCAGCCAAGATAGGGGACTAGTAGAGACCCAGTACTTC.

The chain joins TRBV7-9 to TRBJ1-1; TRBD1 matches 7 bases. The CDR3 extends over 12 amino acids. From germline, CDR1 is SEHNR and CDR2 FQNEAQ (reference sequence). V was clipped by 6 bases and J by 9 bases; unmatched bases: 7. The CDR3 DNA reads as TGTGCCAGCAGTCCAGACAGGGCAAAAGCTTTCTTT. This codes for CASSPDRAKAFF.

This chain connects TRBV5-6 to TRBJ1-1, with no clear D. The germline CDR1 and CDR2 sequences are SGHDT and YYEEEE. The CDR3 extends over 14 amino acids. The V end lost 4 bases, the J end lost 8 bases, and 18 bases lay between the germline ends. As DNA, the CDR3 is TGTGCCAGCAGCACCCTGACCCGTATTACCGAAGCTTTCTTT. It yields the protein CASSTLTRITEAFF.

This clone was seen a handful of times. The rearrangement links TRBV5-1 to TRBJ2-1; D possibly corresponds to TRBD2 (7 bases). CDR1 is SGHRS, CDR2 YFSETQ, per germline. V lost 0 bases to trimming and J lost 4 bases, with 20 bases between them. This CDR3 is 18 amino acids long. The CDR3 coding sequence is TGCGCCAGCAGCTTGGGTGTGAGACGGGGGGCTCGATACAATGAGCAGTTCTTC. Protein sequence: CASSLGVRRGARYNEQFF.

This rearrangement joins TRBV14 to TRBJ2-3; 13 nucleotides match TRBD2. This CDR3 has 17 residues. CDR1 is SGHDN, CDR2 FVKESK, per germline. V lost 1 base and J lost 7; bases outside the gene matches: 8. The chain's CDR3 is CASSQGSGTSGINTQYF. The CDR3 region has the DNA TGTGCCAGCAGCCAAGGCTCTGGGACTAGCGGGATAAATACGCAGTATTTT.

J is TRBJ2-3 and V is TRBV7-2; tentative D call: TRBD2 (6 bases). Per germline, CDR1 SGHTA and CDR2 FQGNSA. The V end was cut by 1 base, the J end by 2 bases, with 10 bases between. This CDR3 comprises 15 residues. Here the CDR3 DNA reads TGTGCCAGCAGCTTAGTGGCGGGGTCCACAGATACGCAGTATTTT. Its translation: CASSLVAGSTDTQYF.

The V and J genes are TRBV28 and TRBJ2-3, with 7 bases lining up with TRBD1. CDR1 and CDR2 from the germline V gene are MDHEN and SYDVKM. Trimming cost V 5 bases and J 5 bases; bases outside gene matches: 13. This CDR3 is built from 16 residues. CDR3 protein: CASSPPGQDVGDTQYF. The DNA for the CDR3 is TGTGCCAGCAGTCCTCCCGGACAGGATGTAGGAGATACGCAGTATTTT.

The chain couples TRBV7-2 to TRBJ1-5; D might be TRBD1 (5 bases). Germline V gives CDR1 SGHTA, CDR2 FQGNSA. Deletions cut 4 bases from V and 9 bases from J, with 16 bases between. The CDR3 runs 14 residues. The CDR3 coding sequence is TGTGCCAGCAGCTCCCGTCGTAGGGGTGGGCCCCAGCATTTT. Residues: CASSSRRRGGPQHF.

CDR3 nucleotide sequence: TGCGCCAGCAGCCAAGCAGTCTCCTACGAGCAGTACTTC. As protein: CASSQAVSYEQYF. The chain links TRBV4-3 to TRBJ2-7, with no clear D. CDR3 length equals 13 residues. Germline assignment: CDR1 LGHNA and CDR2 YSLEER. Between the trimmed V and J ends, which lost 1 base and 0 bases, there was a span of 4 bases.

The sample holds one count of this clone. Here the CDR3 DNA reads TGCGCCAGCAGCCCCGGACTCGACCACCCCAATGAGCAGTTCTTC. Translation gives CASSPGLDHPNEQFF. The V and J genes are TRBV5-1 and TRBJ2-1, with D perhaps matching TRBD2 (5 bases). V lost 4 bases to trimming and J lost 6 bases, with 17 bases between them. The CDR3 spans 15 residues. In germline, CDR1 is SGHRS, CDR2 YFSETQ.

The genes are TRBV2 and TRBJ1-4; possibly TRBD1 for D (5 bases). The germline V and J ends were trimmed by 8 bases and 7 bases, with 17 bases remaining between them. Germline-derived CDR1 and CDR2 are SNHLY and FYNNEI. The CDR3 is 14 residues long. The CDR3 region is CASCGAGGSEKLFF. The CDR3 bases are TGTGCCAGCTGTGGGGCTGGGGGGAGTGAAAAACTGTTTTTT.

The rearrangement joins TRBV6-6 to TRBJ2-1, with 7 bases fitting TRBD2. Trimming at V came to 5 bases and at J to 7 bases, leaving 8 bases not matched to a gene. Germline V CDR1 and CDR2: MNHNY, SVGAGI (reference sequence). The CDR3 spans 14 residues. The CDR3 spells CASSREGKGNEQFF. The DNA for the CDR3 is TGTGCCAGCAGTAGGGAGGGCAAGGGAAATGAGCAGTTCTTC.

The CDR3 here is CSVEGSQSNYGYTF. The CDR3 bases are TGCAGCGTTGAAGGGTCACAGTCGAACTATGGCTACACCTTC. This rearrangement joins TRBV29-1 to TRBJ1-2; D call uncertain. Germline V gene data show CDR1 as SQVTM and CDR2 as ANQGSEA. CDR3 length: 14 residues. Trimming removed 1 base at V and 2 bases at J, with 11 bases between. Drawing the rest from reference TRBV29-1 and TRBJ1-2, the complete variable domain is SAVISQKPSRDICQRGTSLTIQCQVDSQVTMMFWYRQQPGQSLTLIATANQGSEATYESGFVIDKFPISRPNLTFSTLTVSNMSPEDSSIYLCSVEGSQSNYGYTFGSGTRLTVV.

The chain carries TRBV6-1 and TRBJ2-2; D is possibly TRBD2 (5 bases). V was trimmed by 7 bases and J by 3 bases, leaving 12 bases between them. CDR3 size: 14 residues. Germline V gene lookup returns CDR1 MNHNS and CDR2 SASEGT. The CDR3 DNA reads TGTGCCAGCAACCGGGATCGGGACACCGGGGAGCTGTTTTTT. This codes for CASNRDRDTGELFF.

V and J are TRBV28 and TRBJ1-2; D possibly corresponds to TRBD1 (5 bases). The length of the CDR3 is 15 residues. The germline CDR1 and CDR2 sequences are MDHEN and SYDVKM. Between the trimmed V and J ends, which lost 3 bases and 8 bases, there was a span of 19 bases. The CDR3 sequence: CASSLVGEELGGYTF. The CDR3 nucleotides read TGTGCCAGCAGTTTGGTAGGGGAGGAGCTCGGAGGCTACACCTTC.